Listed here are 18 T cell receptor beta chains from one sample, sequenced in a study of T cells after somatic rescue of genetic block. Profiled with immunoSEQ multiplex PCR; TCRdb holds only in-frame clones, not every one. The data show roughly 92,000 clones, with about 90% seen just once and 1.6% held by the top ten. Specimen: peripheral blood mononuclear cells (PBMCs). The receptors originated from a woman aged 18-29 years.

The chain links TRBV10-3 to TRBJ2-7, with D perhaps TRBD2 (6 bases). The CDR3 runs to 15 residues. The germline V and J ends were trimmed by 6 bases and 2 bases, with 17 bases remaining between them. Germline loops: CDR1 ENHRY, CDR2 SYGVKD. DNA for the CDR3: TGTGCCATCAGCCTCGGAGGGGCCCAAGCCTACGAGCAGTACTTC. Translating it yields CAISLGGAQAYEQYF.

This chain connects TRBV2 to TRBJ1-1, with a weak D call TRBD1 (5 bases). Trimming removed 4 bases from V and 8 bases from J, with 5 bases in between. This CDR3 is built from 10 residues. CDR1 and CDR2 (germline): SNHLY, FYNNEI. The DNA for the CDR3 is TGTGCCAGCAGTGGGGGGGAAGCTTTCTTT. It encodes CASSGGEAFF.

The CDR3 coding sequence is TGTGCCAGCCGAAGGACAGGGGATCAGCCCCAGCATTTT. Translating it yields CASRRTGDQPQHF. This chain joins TRBV5-5 and TRBJ1-5, with 9 bases lining up with TRBD1. Germline trimming cut 7 bases from V and 5 bases from J; bases unmatched to any gene: 4. This CDR3 has 13 amino acids. Germline V gives CDR1 SGHKS, CDR2 YYEKEE (reference sequence).

CDR3 nucleotides: TGTGCCAGCAAGTCCTACAGGATGAACACCGGGGAGCTGTTTTTT. This codes for CASKSYRMNTGELFF. The chain couples TRBV7-9 to TRBJ2-2, with D tentatively TRBD1 (5 bases). From germline, CDR1 is SEHNR and CDR2 FQNEAQ (reference sequence). The CDR3 consists of 15 residues. The germline V and J ends were trimmed by 7 bases and 1 base, with 13 bases remaining between them. The complete variable domain, with remaining parts taken from reference TRBV7-9 and TRBJ2-2, reads DTGVSQNPRHKITKRGQNVTFRCDPISEHNRLYWYRQTLGQGPEFLTYFQNEAQLEKSRLLSDRFSAERPKGSFSTLEIQRTEQGDSAMYLCASKSYRMNTGELFFGEGSRLTVL.

This clone occurred once. This chain links TRBV6-5 with TRBJ2-1; D not resolved. The CDR3 length is 16 residues. CDR1 and CDR2 (germline): MNHEY, SVGAGI. Trimming shortened V by 0 bases and J by 1 base, and 10 bases separated the two germline ends. CDR3 residues: CASSYSKATSYNEQFF. In DNA form, the CDR3 reads TGTGCCAGCAGTTACTCGAAGGCCACGTCCTACAATGAGCAGTTCTTC.

This rearrangement joins TRBV5-4 to TRBJ2-3, with D unclear. There are 13 residues in the CDR3. Trimming shortened V by 0 bases and J by 0 bases, and 2 bases separated the two germline ends. Germline lookup yields CDR1 SGHNT and CDR2 YYREEE (reference sequence). CDR3 coding DNA: TGTGCCAGCAGCTTGGTGAGCACAGATACGCAGTATTTT. Translating gives CASSLVSTDTQYF.

The chain's CDR3 is CASSLLPASGVADTQYF. CDR3 bases: TGTGCCAGCAGTCTCCTCCCTGCGAGCGGGGTGGCGGATACGCAGTATTTT. The chain carries TRBV27 and TRBJ2-3, with 7 bases fitting TRBD2. The V segment lost 5 bases and the J segment 6 bases; nucleotides outside the gene matches: 17. The CDR3 is 17 amino acids. From germline, CDR1 is MNHEY and CDR2 SMNVEV (reference sequence).

The V and J genes are TRBV7-9 and TRBJ1-4; 11 positions agree with TRBD1. The CDR3 is made up of 18 amino acids. Germline-derived CDR1 and CDR2 are SEHNR and FQNEAQ (reference sequence). V was clipped by 4 bases and J by 8 bases; unmatched bases: 15. The CDR3 loop is CASSSTPGTGGHWEKLFF. The CDR3 coding sequence is TGTGCCAGCAGCTCGACCCCCGGGACAGGGGGTCATTGGGAAAAACTGTTTTTT.

This chain joins TRBV5-6 and TRBJ1-4, with 7 nucleotides matching TRBD1. The germline gives CDR1 SGHDT, CDR2 YYEEEE. The junction had 4 bases not matched to a gene; V was cut back by 4 bases and J by 13 bases. The CDR3 is 11 residues long. The CDR3 DNA follows: TGTGCCAGCAGCCAGGGGGGGCGACTGTTTTTT. It specifies CASSQGGRLFF. Full variable domain (rest looked up from reference TRBV5-6 and TRBJ1-4): DAGVTQSPTHLIKTRGQQVTLRCSPKSGHDTVSWYQQALGQGPQFIFQYYEEEERQRGNFPDRFSGHQFPNYSSELNVNALLLGDSALYLCASSQGGRLFFGSGTQLSVL.

This chain links TRBV7-9 with TRBJ1-2; D call uncertain. Looked up from germline, CDR1 is SEHNR and CDR2 is FQNEAQ (reference sequence). CDR3 length: 15 residues. V lost 4 bases, J lost 4 bases, and 16 bases lay in between. The CDR3 DNA reads as TGTGCCAGCAGCTCTCCTCGGGTTGTTGGCTATGGCTACACCTTC. It yields the protein CASSSPRVVGYGYTF.

The gene calls are TRBV7-9 and TRBJ2-1; TRBD2 matches 10 bases. Germline V gives CDR1 SEHNR, CDR2 FQNEAQ (reference sequence). After removal of 5 bases from V and 4 bases from J, the junction contained 8 bases not matched to a gene. CDR3 length: 16 residues. The chain's CDR3 is CASSRQAGGGYNEQFF. The CDR3 DNA sequence: TGTGCCAGCAGCCGACAAGCGGGAGGGGGTTACAATGAGCAGTTCTTC.

The rearrangement joins TRBV5-1 to TRBJ2-1; 9 bases line up with TRBD2. Germline V CDR1 and CDR2: SGHRS, YFSETQ. V lost 0 bases, J lost 0 bases, and 13 bases stayed unmatched. The CDR3 spans 20 residues. For the CDR3, the DNA is TGCGCCAGCAGCTTGGAACCTATACTAGCGGGCTTAAGCTCCTACAATGAGCAGTTCTTC. This codes for CASSLEPILAGLSSYNEQFF.

This chain joins TRBV30 and TRBJ2-7; D gene unclear. V was clipped by 2 bases and J by 5 bases, with 4 bases between them. This CDR3 has 10 residues. Per germline, CDR1 GTSNPN and CDR2 SVGIG (reference sequence). Here the CDR3 reads CAWSMDEQYF. Here the CDR3 DNA reads TGTGCCTGGAGTATGGACGAGCAGTACTTC. The full variable domain, rest sourced from reference TRBV30 and TRBJ2-7, is SQTIHQWPATLVQPVGSPLSLECTVEGTSNPNLYWYRQAAGRGLQLLFYSVGIGQISSEVPQNLSASRPQDRQFILSSKKLLLSDSGFYLCAWSMDEQYFGPGTRLTVT.

V usage is TRBV28 and J usage is TRBJ1-5, with 11 positions matching TRBD1. CDR1 is MDHEN and CDR2 is SYDVKM in the germline V gene. The V segment lost 5 bases and the J segment 5 bases; nucleotides outside the gene matches: 14. The CDR3 consists of 18 residues. The CDR3 reads CASSTQDRGLVLDQPQHF. The DNA for the CDR3 is TGTGCCAGCAGTACACAGGACAGGGGGCTAGTTTTGGATCAGCCCCAGCATTTT.

The sample holds one count of this clone. The chain couples TRBV4-1 to TRBJ2-7, with TRBD1 identical over 7 bases. J gave up 3 bases and V 2 bases, and 13 bases lay outside the gene matches. Germline V gene data show CDR1 as MGHRA and CDR2 as YSYEKL. The CDR3 totals 17 residues. The CDR3 protein is CASSQTIYTGQIYEQYF. CDR3 nucleotides: TGCGCCAGCAGCCAAACAATTTATACGGGACAGATCTACGAGCAGTACTTC.

The rearrangement links TRBV9 to TRBJ1-3; 9 bases fit TRBD1. With V trimmed by 4 bases and J by 5 bases, 13 bases remained unmatched. CDR3 size: 17 residues. Germline V gives CDR1 SGDLS, CDR2 YYNGEE. The CDR3, as DNA: TGTGCCAGCAGCTCCCGGGACAGGGCCCATTTGAGAAACACCATATATTTT. It specifies CASSSRDRAHLRNTIYF.

This sequence joins TRBV12-5 and TRBJ2-3, with 8 bases fitting TRBD1. Germline CDR1 reads LGHNT; CDR2 reads FRNRAP. This CDR3 contains 16 residues. With V trimmed by 6 bases and J by 9 bases, 17 bases remained unmatched. CDR3 region: CASGLRTGLKHMTQYF. In DNA, the CDR3 is TGTGCTAGTGGACTCAGGACAGGGCTAAAGCACATGACGCAGTATTTT.

The genes are TRBV27 and TRBJ2-2; D is unresolved. The CDR3 is made up of 16 amino acids. The germline gives CDR1 MNHEY, CDR2 SMNVEV (reference sequence). Trimming took 5 bases from V and 6 from J, leaving 19 bases between them. The chain's CDR3 is CASSPRTGGEAGELFF. The CDR3 DNA is TGTGCCAGCAGTCCAAGGACGGGCGGAGAGGCCGGGGAGCTGTTTTTT.